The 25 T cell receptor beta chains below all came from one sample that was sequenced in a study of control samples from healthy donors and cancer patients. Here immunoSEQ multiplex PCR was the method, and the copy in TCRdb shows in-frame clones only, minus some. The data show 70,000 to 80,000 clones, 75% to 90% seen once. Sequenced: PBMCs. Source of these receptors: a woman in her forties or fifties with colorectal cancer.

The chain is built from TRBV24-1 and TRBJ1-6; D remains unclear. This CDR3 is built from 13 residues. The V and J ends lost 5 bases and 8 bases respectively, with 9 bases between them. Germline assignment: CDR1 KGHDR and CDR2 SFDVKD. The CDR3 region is CATSARLDSPLHF. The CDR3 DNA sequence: TGTGCCACCAGTGCCAGATTGGATTCACCCCTCCACTTT.

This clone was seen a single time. For the CDR3, the DNA is TGTGCCAGCAGCCGTCAAGCTAGCGGGGGGAGAGCGGGAGAGACCCAGTACTTC. It is translated as CASSRQASGGRAGETQYF. The chain carries TRBV7-2 and TRBJ2-5, with 11 bases matching TRBD2. Germline V gives CDR1 SGHTA, CDR2 FQGNSA. The CDR3 is 18 residues long. V trimming: 5 bases; J trimming: 4 bases; junction bases outside the gene matches: 15. Looking up the rest from reference TRBV7-2 and TRBJ2-5 gives the full variable domain: GAGVSQSPSNKVTEKGKDVELRCDPISGHTALYWYRQSLGQGLEFLIYFQGNSAPDKSGLPSDRFSAERTGGSVSTLTIQRTQQEDSAVYLCASSRQASGGRAGETQYFGPGTRLLVL.

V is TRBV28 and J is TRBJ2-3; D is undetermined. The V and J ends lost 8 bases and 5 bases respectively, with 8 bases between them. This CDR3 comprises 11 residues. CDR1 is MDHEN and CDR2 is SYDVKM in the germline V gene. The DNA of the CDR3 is TGTGCCAGCGGTACGAGAGATACGCAGTATTTT. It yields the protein CASGTRDTQYF.

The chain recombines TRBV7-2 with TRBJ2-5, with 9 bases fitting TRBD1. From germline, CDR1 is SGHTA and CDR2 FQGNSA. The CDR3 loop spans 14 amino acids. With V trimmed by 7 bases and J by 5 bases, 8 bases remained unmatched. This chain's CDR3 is CASTLDRGGETQYF. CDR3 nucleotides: TGTGCCAGCACCCTGGACAGGGGTGGTGAGACCCAGTACTTC.

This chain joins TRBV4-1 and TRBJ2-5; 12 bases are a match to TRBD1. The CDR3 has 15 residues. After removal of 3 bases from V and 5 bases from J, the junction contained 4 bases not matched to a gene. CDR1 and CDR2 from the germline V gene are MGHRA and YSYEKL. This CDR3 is CASSQGQGASETQYF. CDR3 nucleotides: TGCGCCAGCAGCCAGGGACAGGGGGCGAGTGAGACCCAGTACTTC.

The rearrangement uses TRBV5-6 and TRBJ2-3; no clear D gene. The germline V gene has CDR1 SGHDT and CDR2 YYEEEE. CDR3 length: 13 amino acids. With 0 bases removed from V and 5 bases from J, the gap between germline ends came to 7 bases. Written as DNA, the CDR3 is TGTGCCAGCAGCTTGGCGCCCGAAGATACGCAGTATTTT. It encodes CASSLAPEDTQYF.

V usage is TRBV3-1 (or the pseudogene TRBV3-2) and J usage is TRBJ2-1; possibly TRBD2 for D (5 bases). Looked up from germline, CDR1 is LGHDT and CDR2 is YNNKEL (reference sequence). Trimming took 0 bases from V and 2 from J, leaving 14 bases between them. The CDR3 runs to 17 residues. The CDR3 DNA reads TGTGCCAGCAGCCAAGATTCGGTAGGGAGCCCCTACAATGAGCAGTTCTTC. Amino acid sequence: CASSQDSVGSPYNEQFF.

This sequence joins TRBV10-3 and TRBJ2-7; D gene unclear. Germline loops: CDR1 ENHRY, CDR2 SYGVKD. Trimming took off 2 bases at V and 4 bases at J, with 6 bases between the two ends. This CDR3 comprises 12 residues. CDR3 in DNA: TGTGCCATCAGTGAGACTAATTACGAGCAGTACGTC. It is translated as CAISETNYEQYV.

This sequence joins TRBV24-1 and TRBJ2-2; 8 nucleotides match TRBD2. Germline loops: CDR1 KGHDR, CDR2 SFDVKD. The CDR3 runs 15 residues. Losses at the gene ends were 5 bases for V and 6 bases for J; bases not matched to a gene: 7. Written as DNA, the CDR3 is TGTGCCACCAGTGGCTTCGGGGGGGCGGCCGGGGAGCTGTTTTTT. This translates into CATSGFGGAAGELFF.

CDR3 amino acids: CASSLSGEGANVLTF. The CDR3 DNA reads TGTGCCAGCAGCCTCTCAGGGGAAGGGGCCAACGTCCTGACTTTC. The rearrangement links TRBV7-9 to TRBJ2-6; TRBD1 is a possible D gene (6 bases). In germline, CDR1 is SEHNR, CDR2 FQNEAQ (reference sequence). CDR3 length: 15 residues. V lost 5 bases, J lost 4 bases, and 12 bases lay in between. The full variable domain, with the rest looked up from reference TRBV7-9 and TRBJ2-6, is DTGVSQNPRHKITKRGQNVTFRCDPISEHNRLYWYRQTLGQGPEFLTYFQNEAQLEKSRLLSDRFSAERPKGSFSTLEIQRTEQGDSAMYLCASSLSGEGANVLTFGAGSRLTVL.

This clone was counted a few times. In DNA form, the CDR3 reads TGTGCCAGCAGTTACTCGGTTTACAGGGAGGGCAATCAGCCCCAGCATTTT. Translating it yields CASSYSVYREGNQPQHF. The V gene is TRBV6-2 or TRBV6-3, the J gene TRBJ1-5, with a possible D match to TRBD1 (6 bases). V lost 0 bases and J 2 bases, leaving 14 bases between the germline ends. The CDR3 length is 17 residues. Germline V CDR1 and CDR2: MNHEY, SVGEGT.

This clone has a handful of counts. CDR3 DNA: TGTGCCAGCAGTTTACGGACCCCGAGGACTGAAGCTTTCTTT. Its protein product is CASSLRTPRTEAFF. The chain joins TRBV28 to TRBJ1-1; D is undetermined. Germline CDR1 reads MDHEN; CDR2 reads SYDVKM. V lost 2 bases to trimming and J lost 5 bases, with 12 bases between them. CDR3 length equals 14 residues.

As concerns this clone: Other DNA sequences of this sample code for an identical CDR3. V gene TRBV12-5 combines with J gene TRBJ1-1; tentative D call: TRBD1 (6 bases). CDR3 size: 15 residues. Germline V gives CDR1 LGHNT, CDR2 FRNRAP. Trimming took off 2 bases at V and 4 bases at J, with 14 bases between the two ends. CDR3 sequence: CASGLPTGGGTEAFF. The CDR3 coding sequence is TGTGCTAGTGGTTTGCCGACAGGTGGGGGCACTGAAGCTTTCTTT.

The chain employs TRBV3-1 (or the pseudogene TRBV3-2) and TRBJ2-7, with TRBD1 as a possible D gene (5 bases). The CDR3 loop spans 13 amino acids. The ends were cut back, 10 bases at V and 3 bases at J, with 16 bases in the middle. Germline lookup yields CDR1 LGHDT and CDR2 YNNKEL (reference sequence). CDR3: CAIFKGLYYEQYV. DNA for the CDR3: TGTGCCATATTTAAGGGGCTTTACTACGAGCAGTACGTC.

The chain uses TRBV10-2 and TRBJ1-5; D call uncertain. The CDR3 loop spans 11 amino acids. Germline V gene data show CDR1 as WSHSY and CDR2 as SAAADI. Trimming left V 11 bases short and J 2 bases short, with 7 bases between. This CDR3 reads CAPQGNQPQHF. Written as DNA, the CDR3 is TGCGCCCCCCAGGGCAATCAGCCCCAGCATTTT.

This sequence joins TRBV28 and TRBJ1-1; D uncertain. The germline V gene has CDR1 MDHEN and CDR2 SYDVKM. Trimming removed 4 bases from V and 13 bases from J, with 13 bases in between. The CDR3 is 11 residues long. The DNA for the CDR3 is TGTGCCAGCAGTTCAAATTTTAAGGTTTTCTTT. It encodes CASSSNFKVFF.

The CDR3 DNA follows: TGTGCCAGCAGTTATGGGACAGGGAACTATGGCTACACCTTC. This gives the protein CASSYGTGNYGYTF. The chain couples TRBV27 to TRBJ1-2, with 9 bases matching TRBD1. This CDR3 spans 14 amino acids. Germline CDR1 and CDR2: MNHEY and SMNVEV (reference sequence). Trimming took 4 bases from V and 2 from J; bases not matched to a gene: 2.

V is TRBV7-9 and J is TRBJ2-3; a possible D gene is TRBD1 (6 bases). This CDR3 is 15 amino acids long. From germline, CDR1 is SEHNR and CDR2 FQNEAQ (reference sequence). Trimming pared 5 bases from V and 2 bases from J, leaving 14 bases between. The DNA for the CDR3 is TGTGCCAGCAGCACCTCGACAGGCAACACAGATACGCAGTATTTT. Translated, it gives CASSTSTGNTDTQYF.

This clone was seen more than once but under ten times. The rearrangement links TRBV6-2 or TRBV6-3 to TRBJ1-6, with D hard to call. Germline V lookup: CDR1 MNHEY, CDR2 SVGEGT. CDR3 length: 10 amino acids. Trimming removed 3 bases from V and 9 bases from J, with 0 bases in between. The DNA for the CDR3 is TGTGCCAGCAGTTATTCACCCCTCCACTTT. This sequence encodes CASSYSPLHF.

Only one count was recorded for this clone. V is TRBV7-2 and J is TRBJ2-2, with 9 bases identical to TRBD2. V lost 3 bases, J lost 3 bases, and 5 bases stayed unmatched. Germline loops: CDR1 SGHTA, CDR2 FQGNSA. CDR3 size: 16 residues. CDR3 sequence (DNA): TGTGCCAGCAGCTTGGTGGCGGGGGGGTACACCGGGGAGCTGTTTTTT. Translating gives CASSLVAGGYTGELFF.

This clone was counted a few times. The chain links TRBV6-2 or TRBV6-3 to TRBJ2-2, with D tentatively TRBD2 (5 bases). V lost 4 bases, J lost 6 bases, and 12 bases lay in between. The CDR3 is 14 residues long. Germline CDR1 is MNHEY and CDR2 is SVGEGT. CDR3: CASSWNLRAGELFF. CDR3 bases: TGTGCCAGCAGTTGGAACCTGCGGGCCGGGGAGCTGTTTTTT.

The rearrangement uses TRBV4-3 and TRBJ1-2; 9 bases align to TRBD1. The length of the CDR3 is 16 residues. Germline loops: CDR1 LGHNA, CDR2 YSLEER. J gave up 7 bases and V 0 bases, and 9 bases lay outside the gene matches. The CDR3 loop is CASSQESGQGGSGYTF. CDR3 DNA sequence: TGCGCCAGCAGCCAAGAGTCGGGACAGGGAGGTAGTGGCTACACCTTC.

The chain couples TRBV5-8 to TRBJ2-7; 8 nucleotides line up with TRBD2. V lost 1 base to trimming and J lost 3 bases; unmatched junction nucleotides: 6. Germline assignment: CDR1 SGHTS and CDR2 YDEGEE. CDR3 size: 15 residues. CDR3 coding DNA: TGTGCCAGCAGCTTGCAAGGACTAGCCCTCTACGAGCAGTACGTC. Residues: CASSLQGLALYEQYV.

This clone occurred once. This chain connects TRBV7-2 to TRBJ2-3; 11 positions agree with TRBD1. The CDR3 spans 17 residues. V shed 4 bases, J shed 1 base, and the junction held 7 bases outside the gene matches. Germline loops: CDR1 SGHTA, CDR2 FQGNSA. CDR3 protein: CASSWTGGALGTDTQYF. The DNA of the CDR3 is TGTGCCAGCAGCTGGACAGGGGGCGCCCTGGGCACAGATACGCAGTATTTT.

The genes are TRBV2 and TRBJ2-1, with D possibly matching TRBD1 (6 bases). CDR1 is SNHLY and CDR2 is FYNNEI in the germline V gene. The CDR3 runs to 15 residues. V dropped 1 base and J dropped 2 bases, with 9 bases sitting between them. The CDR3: CASSEDGGAYNEQFF. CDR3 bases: TGTGCCAGCAGTGAAGATGGGGGCGCCTACAATGAGCAGTTCTTC. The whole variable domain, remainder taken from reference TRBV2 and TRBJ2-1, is EPEVTQTPSHQVTQMGQEVILRCVPISNHLYFYWYRQILGQKVEFLVSFYNNEISEKSEIFDDQFSVERPDGSNFTLKIRSTKLEDSAMYFCASSEDGGAYNEQFFGPGTRLTVL.